The source of this TCR beta chain is a study of beta chain features in type 1 diabetes. Whole-study results and caveats: Sampled from patients, naive, central memory and Treg TCRB repertoires appeared more similar than those sampled from healthy donors.

Expressed TCRB transcripts were sequenced, since all the RNA that had been isolated was reverse transcribed. TCRdb keeps only in-frame clones here, not all; method: immunoSEQ multiplex PCR. The sample consists of about 240,000 clones, around a quarter of them appearing once. This clone occurred a few times. What it binds is not known. V lost 10 bases and J 3 bases, leaving 18 bases between the germline ends. CDR1 is MNHNS, CDR2 SASEGT, per germline. This CDR3 is built from 14 residues. This chain uses TRBV6-1 with TRBJ1-1, with D unclear. The source of this sequence is a man younger than 45 in good health. The sequencing input was central memory CD4+ T cells from blood. The CDR3 DNA sequence: TGTGCCACTGGGCGAAAGGGTGGATACACTGAAGCTTTCTTT. Encoded protein: CATGRKGGYTEAFF.